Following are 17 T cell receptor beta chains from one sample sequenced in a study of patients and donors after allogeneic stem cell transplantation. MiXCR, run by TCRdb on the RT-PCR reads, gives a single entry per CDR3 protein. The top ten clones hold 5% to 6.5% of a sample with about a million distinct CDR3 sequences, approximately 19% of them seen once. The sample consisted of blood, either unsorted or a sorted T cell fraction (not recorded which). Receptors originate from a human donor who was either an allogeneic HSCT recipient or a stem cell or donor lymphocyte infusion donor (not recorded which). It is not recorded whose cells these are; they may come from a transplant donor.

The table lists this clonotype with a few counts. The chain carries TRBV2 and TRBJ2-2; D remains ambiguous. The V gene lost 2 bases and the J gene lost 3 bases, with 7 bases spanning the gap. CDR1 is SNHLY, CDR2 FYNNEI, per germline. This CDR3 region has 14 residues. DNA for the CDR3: TGTGCCAGCAGTGAAATCAGCTACACCGGGGAGCTGTTTTTT. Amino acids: CASSEISYTGELFF.

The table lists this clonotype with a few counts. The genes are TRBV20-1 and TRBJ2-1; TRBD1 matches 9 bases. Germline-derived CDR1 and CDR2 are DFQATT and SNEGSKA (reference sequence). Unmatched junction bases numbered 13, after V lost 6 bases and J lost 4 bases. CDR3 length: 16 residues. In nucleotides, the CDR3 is TGCAGTGCGAACGACCCGGGACAGGGATATTACAATGAGCAGTTCTTC. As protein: CSANDPGQGYYNEQFF.

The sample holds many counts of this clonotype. Here the CDR3 DNA reads TGTGCCAGCAGCTCCGACAGGGCTTCGGACGGCTACACCTTC. Translated, it gives CASSSDRASDGYTF. This chain uses TRBV13 with TRBJ1-2, with 7 bases identical to TRBD1. This CDR3 region has 14 residues. CDR1 is PRHDT and CDR2 is FYEKMQ in the germline V gene (reference sequence). The trim removed 4 bases at V and 8 bases at J, leaving 10 bases unmatched.

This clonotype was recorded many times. For the CDR3, the DNA is TGTGCCAGCAGCGTAGAGACTTCCCAAGAGACCCAGTACTTC. Its translation is CASSVETSQETQYF. The chain joins TRBV9 to TRBJ2-5; D call uncertain. The germline CDR1 and CDR2 sequences are SGDLS and YYNGEE. V dropped 0 bases and J dropped 1 base, with 7 bases sitting between them. The CDR3 is 14 amino acids.

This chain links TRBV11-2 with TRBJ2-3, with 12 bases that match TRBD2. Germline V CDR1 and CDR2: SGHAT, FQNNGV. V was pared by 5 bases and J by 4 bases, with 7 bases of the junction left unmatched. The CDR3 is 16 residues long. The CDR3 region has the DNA TGTGCCAGCAGCGACCAGGGACTAGCGGGTGCAGATACGCAGTATTTT. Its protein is CASSDQGLAGADTQYF.

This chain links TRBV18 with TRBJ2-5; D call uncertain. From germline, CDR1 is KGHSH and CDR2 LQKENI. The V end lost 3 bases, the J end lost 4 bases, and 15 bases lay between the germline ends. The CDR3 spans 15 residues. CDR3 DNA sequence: TGTGCCAGCTCACCGCCCGCGACCACGGGAGAGACCCAGTACTTC. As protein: CASSPPATTGETQYF.

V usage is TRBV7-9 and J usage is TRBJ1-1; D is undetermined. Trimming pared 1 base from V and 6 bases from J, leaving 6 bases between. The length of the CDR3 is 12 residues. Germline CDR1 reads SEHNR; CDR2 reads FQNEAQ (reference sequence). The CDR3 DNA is TGTGCCAGCAGCTTAGTTACCTCTGAAGCTTTCTTT. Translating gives CASSLVTSEAFF.

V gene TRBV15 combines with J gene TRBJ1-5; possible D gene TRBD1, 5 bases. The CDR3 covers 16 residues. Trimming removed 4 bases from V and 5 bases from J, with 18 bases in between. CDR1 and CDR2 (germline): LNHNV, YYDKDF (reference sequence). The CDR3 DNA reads TGTGCCACCAGCACTGGCCTGAACGGGGGGGATCAGCCCCAGCATTTT. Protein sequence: CATSTGLNGGDQPQHF.

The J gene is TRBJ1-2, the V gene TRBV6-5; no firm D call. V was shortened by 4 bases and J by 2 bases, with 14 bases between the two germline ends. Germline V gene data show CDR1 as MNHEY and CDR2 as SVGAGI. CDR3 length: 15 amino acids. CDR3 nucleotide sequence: TGTGCCAGCAGTTCCGAAGGGAAGGGCAACTATGGCTACACCTTC. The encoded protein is CASSSEGKGNYGYTF.

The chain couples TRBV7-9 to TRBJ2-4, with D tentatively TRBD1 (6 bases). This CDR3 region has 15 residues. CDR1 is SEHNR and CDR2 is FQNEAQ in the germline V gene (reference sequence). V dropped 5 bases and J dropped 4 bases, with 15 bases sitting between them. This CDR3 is CASSTRQAVKNIQYF. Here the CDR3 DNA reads TGTGCCAGCAGCACTCGACAGGCAGTTAAAAACATTCAGTACTTC.

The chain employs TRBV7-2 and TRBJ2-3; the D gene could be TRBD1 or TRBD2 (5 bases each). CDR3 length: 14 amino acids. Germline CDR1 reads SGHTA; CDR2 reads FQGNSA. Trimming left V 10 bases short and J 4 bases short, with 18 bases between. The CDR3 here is CATRGTSGADTQYF. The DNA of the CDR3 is TGTGCCACTCGGGGCACCTCCGGGGCAGATACGCAGTATTTT.

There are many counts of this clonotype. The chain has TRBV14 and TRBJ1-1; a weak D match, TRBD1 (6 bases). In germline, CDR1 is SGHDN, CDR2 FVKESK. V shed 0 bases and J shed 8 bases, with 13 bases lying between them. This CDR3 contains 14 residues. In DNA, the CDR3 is TGTGCCAGCAGCCAAGATAGCAGGGGCCGAGAAGCTTTCTTT. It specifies CASSQDSRGREAFF. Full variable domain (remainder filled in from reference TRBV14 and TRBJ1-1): EAGVTQFPSHSVIEKGQTVTLRCDPISGHDNLYWYRRVMGKEIKFLLHFVKESKQDESGMPNNRFLAERTGGTYSTLKVQPAELEDSGVYFCASSQDSRGREAFFGQGTRLTVV.

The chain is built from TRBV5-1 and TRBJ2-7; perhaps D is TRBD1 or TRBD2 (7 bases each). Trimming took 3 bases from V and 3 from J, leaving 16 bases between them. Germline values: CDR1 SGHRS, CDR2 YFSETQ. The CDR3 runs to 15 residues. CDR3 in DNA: TGCGCCAGCAGCTGGGAGGGGGCGAGACTCTACGAGCAGTACTTC. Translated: CASSWEGARLYEQYF.

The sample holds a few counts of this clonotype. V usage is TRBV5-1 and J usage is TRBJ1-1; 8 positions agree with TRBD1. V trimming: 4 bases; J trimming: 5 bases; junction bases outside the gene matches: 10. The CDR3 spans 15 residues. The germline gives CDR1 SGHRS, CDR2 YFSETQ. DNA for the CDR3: TGCGCCAGCAGCCCAGCCAGGGGGCGCGGGACTGAAGCTTTCTTT. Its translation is CASSPARGRGTEAFF.

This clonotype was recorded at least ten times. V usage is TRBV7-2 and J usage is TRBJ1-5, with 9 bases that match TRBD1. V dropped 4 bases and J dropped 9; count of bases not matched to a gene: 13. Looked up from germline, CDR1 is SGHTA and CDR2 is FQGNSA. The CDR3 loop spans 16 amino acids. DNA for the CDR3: TGTGCCAGCAGCTCCCTTACGGGACAGGGAATTCTGCCCCAGCATTTT. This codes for CASSSLTGQGILPQHF.

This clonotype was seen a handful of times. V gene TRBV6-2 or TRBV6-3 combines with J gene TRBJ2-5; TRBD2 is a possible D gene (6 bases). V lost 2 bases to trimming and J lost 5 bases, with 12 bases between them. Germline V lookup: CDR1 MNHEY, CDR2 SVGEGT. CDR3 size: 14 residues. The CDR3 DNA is TGTGCCAGCAGTTACGGGGGGAGAGCCGAGACCCAGTACTTC. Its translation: CASSYGGRAETQYF.

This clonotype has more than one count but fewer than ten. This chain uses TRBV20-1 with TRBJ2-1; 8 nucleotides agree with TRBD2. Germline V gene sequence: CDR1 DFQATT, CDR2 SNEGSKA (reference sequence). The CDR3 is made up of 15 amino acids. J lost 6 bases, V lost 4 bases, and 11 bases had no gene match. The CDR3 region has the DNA TGCAGTGCTAAAGGGACTGGCGGGGGGCGCAATGAGCAGTTCTTC. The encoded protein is CSAKGTGGGRNEQFF.